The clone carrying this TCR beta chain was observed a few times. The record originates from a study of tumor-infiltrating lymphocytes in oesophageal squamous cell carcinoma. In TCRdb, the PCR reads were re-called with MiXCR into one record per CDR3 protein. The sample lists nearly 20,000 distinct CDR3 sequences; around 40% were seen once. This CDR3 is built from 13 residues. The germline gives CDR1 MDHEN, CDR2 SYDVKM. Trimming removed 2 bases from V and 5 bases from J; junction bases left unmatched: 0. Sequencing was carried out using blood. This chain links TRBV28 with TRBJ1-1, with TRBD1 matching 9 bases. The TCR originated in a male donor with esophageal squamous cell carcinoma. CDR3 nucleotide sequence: TGTGCCAGCAGTTTAGGACAGGGGACTGAAGCTTTCTTT. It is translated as CASSLGQGTEAFF.